The T cell receptor beta chain described here comes from a study of T-cell reconstitution after alpha-beta-depleted transplantation in children. General study results and limits: Where alpha-beta T cells came from about two months after transplant was reportedly several hundred expanded graft clones. Newly made T cells mostly supplied T-cell counts and diversity one year after transplant.

The TCRbeta library was prepared with unique molecular identifiers. Using its own MiXCR run on the PCR reads, TCRdb lists one record per CDR3 protein. The data show some 830,000 distinct CDR3 sequences, roughly 15% seen once. About this clonotype itself: What it binds is not known.

This CDR3 comprises 16 residues. The J segment lost 4 bases and the V segment lost 3 bases, leaving 9 bases of the junction unmatched. CDR1 and CDR2 from the germline V gene are MNHNS and SASEGT. Sequencing used PBMCs, mostly from graft donor cells, obtained 360 days after TCRalphabeta/CD19-depleted stem cell transplant. The J gene is TRBJ2-1, the V gene TRBV6-1; 7 positions match TRBD2. This TCR was sampled from a male patient between 10 and 17 years old who had a stem cell transplant for acute lymphoblastic leukemia, so the T cells may come from the graft donor. The CDR3 DNA reads TGTGCCAGCAGTGATGAGCTAGCGGCGCCTTACAATGAGCAGTTCTTC. Translated: CASSDELAAPYNEQFF.